This T cell receptor (beta chain) was sequenced for a study of blood T cell repertoires in COVID-19. Across the whole study: PBMCs, B-cell-depleted T cells, or T cells were the source of the cDNA or gDNA that made up the material.

Per the original methods: Estimated nucleated cell counts came from reference gene primer amplification. Assay: immunoSEQ multiplex PCR; the TCRdb copy retains only in-frame clones and omits some. V, J and clone size reflect that table, while D and trimming were determined from the DNA. The sample carries under 200,000 clones, around 83% recorded once. Trimming pared 5 bases from V and 4 bases from J, leaving 12 bases between. The CDR3 runs to 14 residues. Germline V gene data show CDR1 as MGHDK and CDR2 as SYGVNS. This TCR came from a man aged 18 to 29 with acute or convalescent COVID-19. The V gene is TRBV25-1, the J gene TRBJ1-3; D may be TRBD1 (6 bases). The material sequenced was peripheral blood. The DNA of the CDR3 is TGTGCCAGCAGTCTCCCAGGGGCCGGAAACACCATATATTTT. Amino acid sequence: CASSLPGAGNTIYF.